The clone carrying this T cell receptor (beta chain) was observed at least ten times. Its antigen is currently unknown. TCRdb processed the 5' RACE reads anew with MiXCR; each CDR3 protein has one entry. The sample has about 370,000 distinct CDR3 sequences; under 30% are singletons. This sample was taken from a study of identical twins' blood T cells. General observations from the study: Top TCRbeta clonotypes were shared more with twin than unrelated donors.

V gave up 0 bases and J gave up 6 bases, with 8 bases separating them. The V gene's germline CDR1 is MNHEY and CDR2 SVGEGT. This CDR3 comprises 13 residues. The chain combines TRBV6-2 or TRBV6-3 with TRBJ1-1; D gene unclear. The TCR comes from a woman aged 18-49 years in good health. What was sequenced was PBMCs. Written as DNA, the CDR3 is TGTGCCAGCAGTTACTCGCTTTTGGCTGAAGCTTTCTTT. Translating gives CASSYSLLAEAFF.